This T cell receptor beta chain derives from a study of blood T cell repertoires in COVID-19. In the original processing: Estimation of nucleated cell counts relied on the amplification of reference gene primers. Generated by immunoSEQ multiplex PCR, the TCRdb table keeps only in-frame clones and is missing some. The V and J calls and the clone size are those of that table, but D and trimming were determined from the DNA. The sample lists 150,000 to 200,000 clones, just under 80% occurring once. V lost 3 bases, J lost 1 base, and 6 bases lay in between. CDR3 size: 13 residues. This sequence was found in a woman older than 75 with acute or convalescent COVID-19. This rearrangement joins TRBV12-3 or TRBV12-4 to TRBJ1-1; D is unresolved. The sample consisted of peripheral blood. CDR3 in amino acids: CASSLAGNTEAFF. CDR3 sequence (DNA): TGTGCCAGCAGTTTGGCGGGGAACACTGAAGCTTTCTTT.